These 19 T cell receptor beta chains were sequenced from one sample in a study of CD8 T cells in Susac syndrome (dated by TCRdb to about 2019). The library relied on the immunoSEQ multiplex PCR assay. RNA was extracted using the RNeasy kit, and roughly 0.45 to 1 microgram was reverse transcribed with random hexamers. Using fastp at Q25 and MiXCR, TCRdb reprocessed the public reads and kept productive beta chains. Identical CDR3 protein sequences are pooled into one entry, listed with their most common genes and DNA. The table for this sample lists approximately 120,000 distinct CDR3 sequences; around 95% of them were counted only once. Roughly 0.087% of the sample is held by the ten biggest clonotypes. The sequencing input was CD4+ T cells from PBMCs. These TCRs come from a human donor in good health.

V usage is TRBV5-1 and J usage is TRBJ1-3; the D is unclear. CDR3 size: 17 residues. Per germline, CDR1 SGHRS and CDR2 YFSETQ. Trimming removed 0 bases from V and 0 bases from J, with 13 bases in between. The CDR3 DNA follows: TGCGCCAGCAGCTTGGTGCCAGCTACGTTCTCTGGAAACACCATATATTTT. Translating it yields CASSLVPATFSGNTIYF. Full variable domain (rest looked up from reference TRBV5-1 and TRBJ1-3): KAGVTQTPRYLIKTRGQQVTLSCSPISGHRSVSWYQQTPGQGLQFLFEYFSETQRNKGNFPGRFSGRQFSNSRSEMNVSTLELGDSALYLCASSLVPATFSGNTIYFGEGSWLTVV.

The chain carries TRBV7-2 and TRBJ1-2, with D tentatively TRBD1 (6 bases). CDR1 is SGHTA and CDR2 is FQGNSA in the germline V gene. Trimming left V 5 bases short and J 5 bases short, with 9 bases between. This CDR3 comprises 12 residues. The chain's CDR3 is CASSARGYGYTF. DNA for the CDR3: TGTGCCAGCAGCGCCAGGGGTTATGGCTACACCTTC.

The DNA of the CDR3 is TGCGCCAGCAGTCTCCAGACAGGGGTCCATGGCTACACCTTC. This gives the protein CASSLQTGVHGYTF. The chain uses TRBV5-1 and TRBJ1-2, with TRBD1 matching over 8 bases. The V segment lost 5 bases and the J segment 6 bases; nucleotides outside the gene matches: 9. This CDR3 has 14 amino acids. Germline V CDR1 and CDR2: SGHRS, YFSETQ.

This sequence joins TRBV19 and TRBJ2-2, with a weak D call TRBD2 (6 bases). The germline CDR1 and CDR2 sequences are LNHDA and SQIVND (reference sequence). V lost 8 bases to trimming and J lost 5 bases, with 18 bases between them. This CDR3 is built from 15 residues. CDR3 sequence: CASAETPAGTGELFF. The DNA of the CDR3 is TGTGCCAGTGCCGAGACCCCGGCGGGGACCGGGGAGCTGTTTTTT.

The chain recombines TRBV2 with TRBJ2-3; D is uncertain. The CDR3 length is 13 residues. Per the germline V gene, CDR1 is SNHLY and CDR2 is FYNNEI. Trimming removed 1 base from V and 2 bases from J, with 4 bases in between. CDR3 region: CASSEVTTDTQYF. The CDR3 nucleotides are TGTGCCAGCAGTGAAGTAACCACAGATACGCAGTATTTT.

The J gene is TRBJ1-3, the V gene TRBV7-9; D gene unclear. V was shortened by 5 bases and J by 2 bases, with 7 bases between the two germline ends. The CDR3 totals 13 residues. Per the germline V gene, CDR1 is SEHNR and CDR2 is FQNEAQ (reference sequence). The CDR3 coding sequence is TGTGCCAGCAGCGAGGGTACTGGAAACACCATATATTTT. Residues: CASSEGTGNTIYF.

The chain links TRBV11-2 to TRBJ2-5; D gene ambiguous. Germline lookup yields CDR1 SGHAT and CDR2 FQNNGV. Trimming left V 3 bases short and J 10 bases short, with 15 bases between. The CDR3 has 13 amino acids. The CDR3 loop reads CASSFTSNGDQYF. CDR3 in DNA: TGTGCCAGCAGCTTTACCTCGAATGGCGACCAGTACTTC. The variable domain in full, with the rest retrieved from reference TRBV11-2 and TRBJ2-5, is EAGVAQSPRYKIIEKRQSVAFWCNPISGHATLYWYQQILGQGPKLLIQFQNNGVVDDSQLPKDRFSAERLKGVDSTLKIQPAKLEDSAVYLCASSFTSNGDQYFGPGTRLLVL.

The rearrangement uses TRBV29-1 and TRBJ2-7; D unclear. The CDR3 extends over 12 amino acids. V lost 2 bases and J 6 bases, leaving 11 bases between the germline ends. Germline V lookup: CDR1 SQVTM, CDR2 ANQGSEA. CDR3 residues: CSVESWRGEQYF. Written as DNA, the CDR3 is TGCAGCGTTGAAAGCTGGAGAGGCGAGCAGTACTTC.

The chain uses TRBV18 and TRBJ2-7, with 9 bases matching TRBD1. V trimming: 5 bases; J trimming: 4 bases; junction bases outside the gene matches: 6. The germline V gene encodes CDR1 KGHSH and CDR2 LQKENI. The CDR3 contains 14 residues. This CDR3 reads CASSLPDRGYEQYF. The CDR3 region has the DNA TGTGCCAGCTCATTGCCCGACAGGGGGTACGAGCAGTACTTC.

This clonotype was recorded once. The chain has TRBV19 and TRBJ1-1, with a weak D call TRBD1 (5 bases). The CDR3 has 14 amino acids. CDR1 LNHDA and CDR2 SQIVND come from the germline V gene (reference sequence). Trimming took off 7 bases at V and 8 bases at J, with 20 bases between the two ends. CDR3 bases: TGTGCCAGTACCCGGTGGGGGTTGACCCCCGAAGCTTTCTTT. Translating gives CASTRWGLTPEAFF.

As concerns this clonotype: A junction end diverges from the germline sequence, so it may reflect a read error. V gene TRBV29-1 combines with J gene TRBJ1-1, with D possibly matching TRBD1 (5 bases). Germline CDR1 and CDR2: SQVTM and ANQGSEA. This CDR3 spans 10 amino acids. CDR3 sequence: CSAGETEVFF. The CDR3, as DNA: TGCAGCGCGGGGGAGACTGAAGTTTTCTTT. Based on the CDR3 plus reference TRBV29-1 and TRBJ1-1, the full variable domain is SAVISQKPSRDICQRGTSLTIQCQVDSQVTMMFWYRQQPGQSLTLIATANQGSEATYESGFVIDKFPISRPNLTFSTLTVSNMSPEDSSIYLCSAGETEVFFGQGTRLTVV.

The J gene is TRBJ2-3, the V gene TRBV18; maybe TRBD1 (5 bases). Germline values: CDR1 KGHSH, CDR2 LQKENI. The CDR3 length is 13 residues. Trimming removed 3 bases from V and 5 bases from J, with 9 bases in between. CDR3 sequence: CASSPLQGDTQYF. CDR3 bases: TGTGCCAGCTCACCCCTCCAGGGAGATACGCAGTATTTT.

The chain's CDR3 is CASSLPKAGDQETQYF. The CDR3 region has the DNA TGTGCCAGCAGCTTGCCAAAGGCAGGGGATCAAGAGACCCAGTACTTC. This chain joins TRBV5-4 and TRBJ2-5; a possible D gene is TRBD1 (6 bases). Germline CDR1 reads SGHNT; CDR2 reads YYREEE (reference sequence). This CDR3 has 16 amino acids. V gave up 1 base and J gave up 2 bases, with 15 bases separating them. Based on the CDR3 plus reference TRBV5-4 and TRBJ2-5, the full variable domain is ETGVTQSPTHLIKTRGQQVTLRCSSQSGHNTVSWYQQALGQGPQFIFQYYREEENGRGNFPPRFSGLQFPNYSSELNVNALELDDSALYLCASSLPKAGDQETQYFGPGTRLLVL.

The chain joins TRBV18 to TRBJ1-1; 7 bases align to TRBD1. The CDR3 is 14 residues long. J lost 4 bases, V lost 3 bases, and 5 bases had no gene match. The V gene's germline CDR1 is KGHSH and CDR2 LQKENI. CDR3 in amino acids: CASSPLDRPTEAFF. The DNA for the CDR3 is TGTGCCAGCTCACCCCTGGACAGGCCCACTGAAGCTTTCTTT.

V is TRBV20-1 and J is TRBJ1-2; 9 nucleotides agree with TRBD1. Losses at the gene ends were 5 bases for V and 4 bases for J; bases not matched to a gene: 8. Per germline, CDR1 DFQATT and CDR2 SNEGSKA (reference sequence). This CDR3 has 14 amino acids. CDR3 region: CSAGTGSFFYGYTF. The CDR3 DNA is TGCAGTGCTGGGACAGGGTCTTTCTTCTATGGCTACACCTTC.

The CDR3 is CASGGSSRNEAFF. The CDR3 DNA reads TGTGCCAGCGGTGGGAGCAGTAGAAATGAAGCTTTCTTT. The rearrangement uses TRBV12-3 or TRBV12-4 and TRBJ1-1; D is unclear. V lost 8 bases, J lost 7 bases, and 17 bases lay in between. This CDR3 has 13 amino acids.

This chain uses TRBV15 with TRBJ2-5; D is unclear. Germline V CDR1 and CDR2: LNHNV, YYDKDF (reference sequence). With 0 bases removed from V and 3 bases from J, the gap between germline ends came to 8 bases. The CDR3 spans 14 residues. The CDR3 loop is CATSRDNGEETQYF. DNA of the CDR3: TGTGCCACCAGCAGAGATAACGGCGAAGAGACCCAGTACTTC.

This chain joins TRBV29-1 and TRBJ2-1; 13 bases line up with TRBD2. This CDR3 is built from 15 residues. V lost 4 bases and J lost 3; bases outside the gene matches: 3. Germline V gene sequence: CDR1 SQVTM, CDR2 ANQGSEA. CDR3 in amino acids: CSVGGLAGFYNEQFF. The CDR3 coding sequence is TGCAGCGTTGGGGGACTAGCGGGGTTCTACAATGAGCAGTTCTTC.

The V call is TRBV12-3 or TRBV12-4, the J call TRBJ2-7; D remains ambiguous. V lost 1 base to trimming and J lost 12 bases, with 16 bases between them. The CDR3 sequence is 13 residues long. CDR3 loop: CASSLGERSGSYF. In DNA, the CDR3 is TGTGCCAGCAGTTTAGGTGAAAGGTCTGGGTCGTACTTC.